Listed here are 18 T cell receptor beta chains from one sample, sequenced in a study of blood T cell repertoires in COVID-19. Here immunoSEQ multiplex PCR was the method, and the copy in TCRdb shows in-frame clones only, minus some. Of hundreds of thousands of clones listed, more than 75% are singletons. The sequenced sample consisted of peripheral blood. Receptors originate from a woman aged 60 to 75 with active or convalescent COVID-19.

The V and J genes are TRBV29-1 and TRBJ1-5; 9 bases line up with TRBD1. This CDR3 is 20 amino acids long. CDR1 and CDR2 from the germline V gene are SQVTM and ANQGSEA. The CDR3 protein is CRPTPYLTGGSSLSNQPQHF. CDR3 sequence (DNA): TGCAGACCCACGCCCTATCTAACAGGGGGCTCATCACTTAGCAATCAGCCCCAGCATTTT.

The V call is TRBV28, the J call TRBJ1-4; TRBD1 agrees at 10 bases. The CDR3 is made up of 14 amino acids. J lost 6 bases, V lost 8 bases, and 6 bases had no gene match. CDR1 MDHEN and CDR2 SYDVKM come from the germline V gene. CDR3 in amino acids: CASGQGGGDEKLFF. CDR3 nucleotides: TGTGCCAGCGGACAGGGGGGAGGGGATGAAAAACTGTTTTTT.

The rearrangement uses TRBV5-1 and TRBJ1-2; the D is unclear. The CDR3 is 14 amino acids. The ends were cut back, 0 bases at V and 1 base at J, with 7 bases in the middle. The V gene's germline CDR1 is SGHRS and CDR2 YFSETQ. The CDR3 coding sequence is TGCGCCAGCAGCTTGGATCGGGGTAACTATGGCTACACCTTC. Residues: CASSLDRGNYGYTF.

This sequence joins TRBV3-1 (or the pseudogene TRBV3-2) and TRBJ2-1; D is ambiguous. The germline V gene has CDR1 LGHDT and CDR2 YNNKEL (reference sequence). The V end was cut by 4 bases, the J end by 4 bases, with 5 bases between. The CDR3 has 12 residues. The CDR3 DNA sequence: TGTGCCAGCAGCCCCCTATACAATGAGCAGTTCTTC. This sequence encodes CASSPLYNEQFF.

The chain joins TRBV5-1 to TRBJ1-1, with TRBD1 as a possible D gene (6 bases). The CDR3 is 15 residues long. Trimming shortened V by 0 bases and J by 1 base, and 10 bases separated the two germline ends. Germline values: CDR1 SGHRS, CDR2 YFSETQ. Written as DNA, the CDR3 is TGCGCCAGCAGCTTGGGAGGGGGTAAGAACACTGAAGCTTTCTTT. It encodes CASSLGGGKNTEAFF.

The chain uses TRBV28 and TRBJ1-2, with 9 bases identical to TRBD1. The CDR3 covers 14 residues. Germline V CDR1 and CDR2: MDHEN, SYDVKM. The V gene end was trimmed by 4 bases and the J gene end by 6 bases; junction bases not matched to a gene: 6. Written as DNA, the CDR3 is TGTGCCAGCAGTTCCGGGACAGGGTTGGATGGCTACACCTTC. Encoded protein: CASSSGTGLDGYTF.

This sequence joins TRBV6-1 and TRBJ1-2; 7 nucleotides align to TRBD1. Germline CDR1 is MNHNS and CDR2 is SASEGT. The CDR3 has 14 amino acids. V lost 3 bases and J lost 5; bases outside the gene matches: 6. CDR3 DNA: TGTGCCAGCAGTGACAGGGGGTACTTTTATGGCTACACCTTC. Its translation: CASSDRGYFYGYTF.

The CDR3 region is CATSLNREGSPLHF. Written as DNA, the CDR3 is TGTGCCACCAGTCTAAATAGGGAGGGTTCACCCCTCCACTTT. The V and J genes are TRBV24-1 and TRBJ1-6; D remains unclear. The CDR3 contains 14 residues. In germline, CDR1 is KGHDR, CDR2 SFDVKD. The V end was cut by 6 bases, the J end by 9 bases, with 14 bases between.

The rearrangement uses TRBV25-1 and TRBJ2-1, with TRBD2 matching 7 bases. The CDR3 sequence is 14 residues long. Germline assignment: CDR1 MGHDK and CDR2 SYGVNS. The V segment lost 1 base and the J segment 6 bases; nucleotides outside the gene matches: 3. The CDR3: CASSEWGGSNEQFF. The CDR3 DNA sequence: TGTGCCAGCAGTGAATGGGGGGGGAGCAATGAGCAGTTCTTC.

This clone occurred a few times. The chain employs TRBV5-8 and TRBJ2-2; D is perhaps TRBD1 (6 bases). CDR1 is SGHTS and CDR2 is YDEGEE in the germline V gene. The CDR3 covers 14 residues. V lost 3 bases and J lost 4, with 10 bases in between. Here the CDR3 DNA reads TGTGCCAGCAGCTCCTGGACAGCCACCGGGGAGCTGTTTTTT. Translating gives CASSSWTATGELFF.

This clone was recorded a few times. V and J are TRBV12-3 or TRBV12-4 and TRBJ1-2; possibly TRBD1 for D (5 bases). V dropped 3 bases and J dropped 1 base, with 6 bases sitting between them. This CDR3 has 13 amino acids. CDR3 DNA: TGTGCCAGCAGTTTCGACAGTAACTATGGCTACACCTTC. Its translation: CASSFDSNYGYTF.

The chain has TRBV20-1 and TRBJ2-1, with 15 bases lining up with TRBD2. CDR3 length: 15 residues. V gave up 3 bases and J gave up 10 bases; unmatched junction bases: 7. From germline, CDR1 is DFQATT and CDR2 SNEGSKA (reference sequence). The CDR3 spells CSASSGLAGGREQFF. In DNA form, the CDR3 reads TGCAGTGCTAGTTCGGGACTAGCGGGGGGAAGGGAGCAGTTCTTC.

The chain couples TRBV19 to TRBJ1-5; 8 bases map to TRBD1. With 5 bases clipped from V and 0 bases from J, the junction kept 18 bases outside the gene matches. Germline V lookup: CDR1 LNHDA, CDR2 SQIVND (reference sequence). The CDR3 totals 20 residues. CDR3 in DNA: TGTGCCAGTAGTCCCCTTACCGGGACAGGAGCTCTTGCTAGCAATCAGCCCCAGCATTTT. Residues: CASSPLTGTGALASNQPQHF.

The chain uses TRBV30 and TRBJ1-3; 8 bases line up with TRBD1. J lost 2 bases, V lost 2 bases, and 8 bases had no gene match. The CDR3 is made up of 16 amino acids. Germline CDR1 GTSNPN, CDR2 SVGIG (reference sequence). The DNA of the CDR3 is TGTGCCTGGAGTTGGGACAGGCCTGGGGCTGGAAACACCATATATTTT. Residues: CAWSWDRPGAGNTIYF.

This clone was counted many times. The chain has TRBV27 and TRBJ1-6, with D maybe TRBD1 (5 bases). The CDR3 has 14 residues. The V end lost 5 bases, the J end lost 5 bases, and 10 bases lay between the germline ends. CDR1 MNHEY and CDR2 SMNVEV come from the germline V gene (reference sequence). Here the CDR3 DNA reads TGTGCCAGCAGTCCCGGGACTGATAATTCACCCCTCCACTTT. As protein: CASSPGTDNSPLHF.

This chain connects TRBV21-1 to TRBJ1-4. TRBV21-1 is listed as a pseudogene. CDR3 size: 16 residues. The CDR3 here is CASSSPRDATNEKLFF. The CDR3 DNA follows: TGTGCCAGCAGCAGCCCGAGGGATGCAACTAATGAAAAACTGTTTTTT.

The rearrangement joins TRBV5-6 to TRBJ1-1; 7 bases line up with TRBD1. Germline assignment: CDR1 SGHDT and CDR2 YYEEEE. J lost 3 bases, V lost 2 bases, and 4 bases had no gene match. This CDR3 is 14 amino acids long. The CDR3 loop is CASSFDREDTEAFF. CDR3 DNA: TGTGCCAGCAGCTTTGACAGGGAGGACACTGAAGCTTTCTTT. The complete variable domain, with remaining parts taken from reference TRBV5-6 and TRBJ1-1, reads DAGVTQSPTHLIKTRGQQVTLRCSPKSGHDTVSWYQQALGQGPQFIFQYYEEEERQRGNFPDRFSGHQFPNYSSELNVNALLLGDSALYLCASSFDREDTEAFFGQGTRLTVV.

The J gene is TRBJ2-2, the V gene TRBV5-1, with D unclear. Deletions cut 0 bases from V and 4 bases from J, with 10 bases between. Looked up from germline, CDR1 is SGHRS and CDR2 is YFSETQ. The CDR3 is made up of 15 amino acids. Here the CDR3 DNA reads TGCGCCAGCAGCTTGGCCGAGGTCCCCACCGGGGAGCTGTTTTTT. Its protein is CASSLAEVPTGELFF.